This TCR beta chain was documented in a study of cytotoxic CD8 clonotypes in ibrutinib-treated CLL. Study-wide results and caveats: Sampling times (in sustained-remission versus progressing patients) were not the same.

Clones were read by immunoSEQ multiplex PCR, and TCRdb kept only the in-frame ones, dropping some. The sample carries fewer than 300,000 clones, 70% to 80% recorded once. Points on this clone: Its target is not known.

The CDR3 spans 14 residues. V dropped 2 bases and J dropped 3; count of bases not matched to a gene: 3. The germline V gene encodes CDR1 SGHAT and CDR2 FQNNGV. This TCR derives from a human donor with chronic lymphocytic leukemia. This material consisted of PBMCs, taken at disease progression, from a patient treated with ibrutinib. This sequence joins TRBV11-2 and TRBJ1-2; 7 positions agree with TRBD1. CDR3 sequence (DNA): TGTGCCAGCAGCTTAAGACAGGGCCACTATGGCTACACCTTC. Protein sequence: CASSLRQGHYGYTF. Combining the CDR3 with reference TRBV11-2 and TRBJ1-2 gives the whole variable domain EAGVAQSPRYKIIEKRQSVAFWCNPISGHATLYWYQQILGQGPKLLIQFQNNGVVDDSQLPKDRFSAERLKGVDSTLKIQPAKLEDSAVYLCASSLRQGHYGYTFGSGTRLTVV.